The 32 T cell receptor beta chains below come from one sample, sequenced in a study of T cell responses to AZD1222 COVID-19 vaccine. Sequencing was performed with immunoSEQ multiplex PCR; in TCRdb, only in-frame clones are kept and a portion is missing. Here the sample spans around 190,000 clones, 94% being singletons. The specimen was peripheral blood, collected 28 days after the second AZD1222 dose. These receptors originate from an adult who received the AZD1222 COVID-19 vaccine.

The CDR3 is CASSQDPQISGNTIYF. The CDR3 nucleotides read TGCGCCAGCAGCCAAGACCCACAGATCTCTGGAAACACCATATATTTT. V is TRBV4-3 and J is TRBJ1-3; no reliable D call. V lost 0 bases, J lost 0 bases, and 9 bases lay in between. Germline lookup yields CDR1 LGHNA and CDR2 YSLEER. This CDR3 is 16 amino acids long.

The rearrangement links TRBV5-4 to TRBJ1-5; a possible D gene is TRBD1 (5 bases). This CDR3 comprises 16 residues. Per the germline V gene, CDR1 is SGHNT and CDR2 is YYREEE (reference sequence). V was shortened by 2 bases and J by 0 bases, with 12 bases between the two germline ends. This chain's CDR3 is CASSFPAGYSNQPQHF. CDR3 sequence (DNA): TGTGCCAGCAGCTTTCCGGCAGGGTATAGCAATCAGCCCCAGCATTTT.

The chain couples TRBV7-2 to TRBJ2-2; tentative D call: TRBD2 (6 bases). The CDR3 has 13 amino acids. Germline V gives CDR1 SGHTA, CDR2 FQGNSA. V lost 6 bases to trimming and J lost 5 bases, with 10 bases between them. CDR3: CASRRRGTGELFF. DNA for the CDR3: TGTGCCAGCAGACGGCGGGGAACCGGGGAGCTGTTTTTT.

This chain links TRBV3-1 (or the pseudogene TRBV3-2) with TRBJ2-3; tentatively, D is TRBD1 or TRBD2 (6 bases each). V was trimmed by 4 bases and J by 4 bases, leaving 15 bases between them. Germline V gene data show CDR1 as LGHDT and CDR2 as YNNKEL (reference sequence). The CDR3 is made up of 15 amino acids. The CDR3 coding sequence is TGTGCCAGCAGCCGCCCTTCGGGGGCAGCAGATACGCAGTATTTT. Protein product: CASSRPSGAADTQYF.

The CDR3 region has the DNA TGTGCCATTCGACTGCAGGGGGTAGGAAACACCATATATTTT. The encoded protein is CAIRLQGVGNTIYF. The chain is built from TRBV7-9 and TRBJ1-3; 7 bases agree with TRBD1. The germline V gene encodes CDR1 SEHNR and CDR2 FQNEAQ (reference sequence). There are 14 residues in the CDR3. V lost 10 bases and J lost 4; bases outside the gene matches: 10.

The rearrangement links TRBV28 to TRBJ1-5; D not certain. Between the trimmed V and J ends, which lost 3 bases and 3 bases, there was a span of 15 bases. The CDR3 is 16 amino acids. Germline V gives CDR1 MDHEN, CDR2 SYDVKM. As DNA, the CDR3 is TGTGCCAGCAGTTTGTCCGGAAAGGGTTACAATCAGCCCCAGCATTTT. Translating it yields CASSLSGKGYNQPQHF. The full variable domain, completed using reference TRBV28 and TRBJ1-5, is DVKVTQSSRYLVKRTGEKVFLECVQDMDHENMFWYRQDPGLGLRLIYFSYDVKMKEKGDIPEGYSVSREKKERFSLILESASTNQTSMYLCASSLSGKGYNQPQHFGDGTRLSIL.

This clone occurred once. The genes are TRBV29-1 and TRBJ1-2, with a weak D call TRBD1 (5 bases). V was shortened by 4 bases and J by 4 bases, with 10 bases between the two germline ends. From germline, CDR1 is SQVTM and CDR2 ANQGSEA. CDR3 length: 12 amino acids. The CDR3 region has the DNA TGCAGCGTTGTTAAGGGGTTCTATGGCTACACCTTC. Translation gives CSVVKGFYGYTF.

CDR3 sequence reads: CASSTHPPNTEAFF. CDR3 DNA: TGTGCCAGCAGTACCCACCCGCCGAACACTGAAGCTTTCTTT. This chain connects TRBV27 to TRBJ1-1; D not certain. Between the trimmed V and J ends, which lost 5 bases and 1 base, there was a span of 11 bases. This CDR3 spans 14 amino acids. CDR1 and CDR2 (germline): MNHEY, SMNVEV (reference sequence).

The chain links TRBV5-1 to TRBJ1-1; D ambiguous. Trimming cost V 3 bases and J 0 bases, with 9 bases left between them. The germline CDR1 and CDR2 sequences are SGHRS and YFSETQ. The CDR3 is made up of 14 amino acids. This CDR3 reads CASSYHRMNTEAFF. DNA of the CDR3: TGCGCCAGCAGCTACCACAGAATGAACACTGAAGCTTTCTTT.

The V call is TRBV7-9, the J call TRBJ1-5; 9 bases fit TRBD1. Germline loops: CDR1 SEHNR, CDR2 FQNEAQ (reference sequence). V shed 4 bases and J 6 bases; nucleotides not matched to a gene: 4. This CDR3 contains 14 residues. The CDR3 nucleotides read TGTGCCAGCAGCTCAACAGGGGGCGGTCAGCCCCAGCATTTT. It translates to CASSSTGGGQPQHF.

V gene TRBV6-6 combines with J gene TRBJ1-6, with TRBD1 identical over 7 bases. The CDR3 length is 14 residues. Germline lookup yields CDR1 MNHNY and CDR2 SVGAGI (reference sequence). V trimming: 2 bases; J trimming: 8 bases; junction bases outside the gene matches: 3. Here the CDR3 DNA reads TGTGCCAGCAGTTACACCGGACAGGATTCACCCCTCCACTTT. Its protein product is CASSYTGQDSPLHF.

V gene TRBV5-1 combines with J gene TRBJ1-2, with unresolved D. Germline V gene lookup returns CDR1 SGHRS and CDR2 YFSETQ. The ends were cut back, 5 bases at V and 0 bases at J, with 14 bases in the middle. The CDR3 is 15 residues long. The chain's CDR3 is CASSRDPLTNYGYTF. In DNA, the CDR3 is TGCGCCAGCAGTCGAGACCCTCTTACTAACTATGGCTACACCTTC. The full variable domain, in which reference TRBV5-1 and TRBJ1-2 provide the parts outside the CDR3, is KAGVTQTPRYLIKTRGQQVTLSCSPISGHRSVSWYQQTPGQGLQFLFEYFSETQRNKGNFPGRFSGRQFSNSRSEMNVSTLELGDSALYLCASSRDPLTNYGYTFGSGTRLTVV.

This clone was detected once. The rearrangement joins TRBV7-9 to TRBJ2-3, with D hard to call. This CDR3 has 13 residues. Germline CDR1 and CDR2: SEHNR and FQNEAQ (reference sequence). V was clipped by 3 bases and J by 2 bases, with 6 bases between them. The CDR3 nucleotides are TGTGCCAGCAGCTTGGAGATCACAGATACGCAGTATTTT. This sequence encodes CASSLEITDTQYF. The full variable domain, rest sourced from reference TRBV7-9 and TRBJ2-3, is DTGVSQNPRHKITKRGQNVTFRCDPISEHNRLYWYRQTLGQGPEFLTYFQNEAQLEKSRLLSDRFSAERPKGSFSTLEIQRTEQGDSAMYLCASSLEITDTQYFGPGTRLTVL.

This chain connects TRBV24-1 to TRBJ1-5, with a tentative D call TRBD1 (5 bases). Germline V gives CDR1 KGHDR, CDR2 SFDVKD. This CDR3 is 12 amino acids long. V lost 4 bases and J lost 9, with 9 bases in between. The CDR3: CATSDRDRPQHF. Here the CDR3 DNA reads TGTGCCACCAGTGACCGTGACAGGCCCCAGCATTTT.

The chain recombines TRBV2 with TRBJ1-1; D is unclear. The CDR3 covers 15 residues. Germline CDR1 is SNHLY and CDR2 is FYNNEI. Trimming removed 2 bases from V and 1 base from J, with 11 bases in between. Here the CDR3 reads CASSERLDSNTEAFF. CDR3 nucleotides: TGTGCCAGCAGTGAACGCCTGGATTCGAACACTGAAGCTTTCTTT.

About this clone itself: Other DNA sequences from this sample encode an identical CDR3 as well. The chain carries TRBV12-3 or TRBV12-4 and TRBJ2-5; D gene unclear. The ends were cut back, 3 bases at V and 5 bases at J, with 4 bases in the middle. CDR3 length equals 11 residues. The CDR3 region has the DNA TGTGCCAGCAGTTTCGGGGAGACCCAGTACTTC. The encoded protein is CASSFGETQYF.

V usage is TRBV9 and J usage is TRBJ1-1; D not resolved. CDR3 length: 14 residues. CDR1 is SGDLS and CDR2 is YYNGEE in the germline V gene. The germline V and J ends were trimmed by 0 bases and 4 bases, with 10 bases remaining between them. CDR3 DNA sequence: TGTGCCAGCAGCGTAGTCCCGTCGGGCACTGAAGCTTTCTTT. Translated: CASSVVPSGTEAFF. Supplemented by reference TRBV9 and TRBJ1-1, the full variable domain reads DSGVTQTPKHLITATGQRVTLRCSPRSGDLSVYWYQQSLDQGLQFLIQYYNGEERAKGNILERFSAQQFPDLHSELNLSSLELGDSALYFCASSVVPSGTEAFFGQGTRLTVV.

This chain connects TRBV19 to TRBJ1-1; no firm D call. The CDR3 is 14 residues long. The germline gives CDR1 LNHDA, CDR2 SQIVND (reference sequence). V lost 1 base, J lost 1 base, and 7 bases lay in between. CDR3 in DNA: TGTGCCAGTAGTATAGGCCAGAGGAACACTGAAGCTTTCTTT. Encoded protein: CASSIGQRNTEAFF.

The chain is built from TRBV27 and TRBJ1-1; TRBD1 agrees at 7 bases. Germline V gene lookup returns CDR1 MNHEY and CDR2 SMNVEV (reference sequence). This CDR3 contains 14 residues. The V gene end was trimmed by 2 bases and the J gene end by 6 bases; junction bases not matched to a gene: 6. CDR3 DNA sequence: TGTGCCAGCAGTTTACTTGACAGGGCTTCTGAAGCTTTCTTT. It translates to CASSLLDRASEAFF.

The gene calls are TRBV7-2 and TRBJ1-1; D perhaps matches TRBD1 (5 bases). This CDR3 comprises 16 residues. Per the germline V gene, CDR1 is SGHTA and CDR2 is FQGNSA. V gave up 2 bases and J gave up 3 bases, with 16 bases separating them. CDR3 amino acids: CASSLFRFRDDTEAFF. For the CDR3, the DNA is TGTGCCAGCAGCTTATTCCGGTTCAGGGACGACACTGAAGCTTTCTTT. Full variable domain (rest looked up from reference TRBV7-2 and TRBJ1-1): GAGVSQSPSNKVTEKGKDVELRCDPISGHTALYWYRQSLGQGLEFLIYFQGNSAPDKSGLPSDRFSAERTGGSVSTLTIQRTQQEDSAVYLCASSLFRFRDDTEAFFGQGTRLTVV.

This rearrangement joins TRBV2 to TRBJ2-3; possible D gene TRBD1, 6 bases. CDR3 length equals 16 residues. CDR1 is SNHLY and CDR2 is FYNNEI in the germline V gene. Trimming took 6 bases from V and 6 from J, leaving 22 bases between them. CDR3 loop: CASREVGWGLSDTQYF. The DNA of the CDR3 is TGTGCCAGCAGGGAGGTGGGATGGGGGCTGTCGGATACGCAGTATTTT.

This clone was found a few times. V is TRBV6-5 and J is TRBJ1-1; D unresolved. Deletions cut 2 bases from V and 1 base from J, with 8 bases between. This CDR3 spans 14 amino acids. Looked up from germline, CDR1 is MNHEY and CDR2 is SVGAGI. CDR3 nucleotides: TGTGCCAGCAGTTACACGGATAAGAACACTGAAGCTTTCTTT. The encoded protein is CASSYTDKNTEAFF.

V usage is TRBV7-6 and J usage is TRBJ2-3; TRBD2 might be the D (6 bases). The germline V and J ends were trimmed by 5 bases and 2 bases, with 17 bases remaining between them. The germline CDR1 and CDR2 sequences are SGHVS and FNYEAQ. The CDR3 runs 16 residues. CDR3 in DNA: TGTGCCAGCAGCCCCCGACGTGGGGGGTCCACAGATACGCAGTATTTT. Amino acids: CASSPRRGGSTDTQYF.

A single count supports this clone. The V gene is TRBV2, the J gene TRBJ1-5, with a weak D call TRBD1 (6 bases). Trimming cost V 6 bases and J 7 bases, with 19 bases left between them. CDR3 size: 15 residues. Germline-derived CDR1 and CDR2 are SNHLY and FYNNEI. The CDR3, as DNA: TGTGCCAGCAGCATGGGGGGCGGCAGGGCCCAGCCCCAGCATTTT. Its translation is CASSMGGGRAQPQHF.

The chain recombines TRBV12-3 or TRBV12-4 with TRBJ1-1; no clear D gene. V was trimmed by 6 bases and J by 3 bases, leaving 8 bases between them. The CDR3 is 12 residues long. The chain's CDR3 is CASSRRDTEAFF. The CDR3 DNA sequence: TGTGCCAGCAGCCGGAGGGACACTGAAGCTTTCTTT.

The chain couples TRBV19 to TRBJ2-5; D not resolved. CDR1 and CDR2 from the germline V gene are LNHDA and SQIVND (reference sequence). The V and J ends lost 5 bases and 5 bases respectively, with 9 bases between them. The CDR3 totals 12 residues. The CDR3 here is CASSSSRETQYF. CDR3 nucleotide sequence: TGTGCCAGTAGTTCGTCGCGGGAGACCCAGTACTTC. The variable domain in full, completed from reference TRBV19 and TRBJ2-5, reads DGGITQSPKYLFRKEGQNVTLSCEQNLNHDAMYWYRQDPGQGLRLIYYSQIVNDFQKGDIAEGYSVSREKKESFPLTVTSAQKNPTAFYLCASSSSRETQYFGPGTRLLVL.

In the case of this clone: Within the sample, other DNA sequences also encode this same CDR3. The chain recombines TRBV7-2 with TRBJ2-1; a possible D gene is TRBD2 (6 bases). Deletions cut 1 base from V and 2 bases from J, with 6 bases between. In germline, CDR1 is SGHTA, CDR2 FQGNSA. The CDR3 has 14 amino acids. CDR3 sequence (DNA): TGTGCCAGCAGCTTAGGACTAGCCTACAATGAGCAGTTCTTC. Protein sequence: CASSLGLAYNEQFF.

The chain has TRBV30 and TRBJ2-7; D might be TRBD1 (6 bases). Germline CDR1 and CDR2: GTSNPN and SVGIG (reference sequence). Trimming stripped 1 base from V and 7 bases from J, with 11 bases between. The CDR3 sequence is 12 residues long. CDR3: CAWSASGVEQYF. In DNA, the CDR3 is TGTGCCTGGAGTGCCTCAGGGGTAGAGCAGTACTTC.

The chain links TRBV19 to TRBJ1-4; TRBD1 matches 7 bases. This CDR3 has 16 residues. CDR1 is LNHDA, CDR2 SQIVND, per germline (reference sequence). J lost 4 bases, V lost 5 bases, and 10 bases had no gene match. CDR3 DNA: TGTGCCAGTAGTGTAGGGACAGCGGCCCTTAATGAAAAACTGTTTTTT. This translates into CASSVGTAALNEKLFF.

This clone was detected once. V is TRBV9 and J is TRBJ2-5; 9 nucleotides match TRBD2. This CDR3 has 17 amino acids. CDR1 and CDR2 (germline): SGDLS, YYNGEE. J gave up 7 bases and V 3 bases, and 16 bases lay outside the gene matches. Here the CDR3 reads CASSAEGWTSEGMTQYF. CDR3 nucleotides: TGTGCCAGCAGCGCCGAGGGGTGGACTAGCGAGGGGATGACCCAGTACTTC.

The rearrangement uses TRBV10-3 and TRBJ1-3; D is ambiguous. The CDR3 runs to 12 residues. Trimming took off 4 bases at V and 4 bases at J, with 5 bases between the two ends. Germline assignment: CDR1 ENHRY and CDR2 SYGVKD. The CDR3, as DNA: TGTGCCATCAGTGTTTCCGGAAACACCATATATTTT. Translation: CAISVSGNTIYF.

This clone occurred once. This rearrangement joins TRBV2 to TRBJ1-5, with D maybe TRBD1 (6 bases). Germline CDR1 is SNHLY and CDR2 is FYNNEI. The CDR3 contains 14 residues. Trimming took 4 bases from V and 3 from J, leaving 10 bases between them. The CDR3 here is CASSVQGSNQPQHF. The DNA for the CDR3 is TGTGCCAGCAGTGTACAGGGCTCCAATCAGCCCCAGCATTTT.